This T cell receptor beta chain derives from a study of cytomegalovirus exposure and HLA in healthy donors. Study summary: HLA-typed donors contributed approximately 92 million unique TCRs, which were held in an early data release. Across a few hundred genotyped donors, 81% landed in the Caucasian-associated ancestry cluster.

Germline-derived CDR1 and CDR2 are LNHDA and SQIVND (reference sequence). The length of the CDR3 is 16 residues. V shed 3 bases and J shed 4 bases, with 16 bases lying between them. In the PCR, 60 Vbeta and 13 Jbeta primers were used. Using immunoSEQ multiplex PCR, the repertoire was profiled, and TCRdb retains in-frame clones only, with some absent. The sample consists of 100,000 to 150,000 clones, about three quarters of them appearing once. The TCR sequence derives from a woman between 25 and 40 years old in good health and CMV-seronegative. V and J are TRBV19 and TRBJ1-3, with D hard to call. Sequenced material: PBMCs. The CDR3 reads CASSIPPSGLGNTIYF. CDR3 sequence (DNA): TGTGCCAGTAGTATTCCCCCAAGTGGGCTGGGAAACACCATATATTTT.